The 32 T cell receptor beta chains reported below all come from one sample, sequenced in a study of T-cell memory formation after mild COVID-19. Using its own MiXCR run on the 5' RACE reads, TCRdb lists one record per CDR3 protein. This sample yields hundreds of thousands of distinct CDR3 sequences, of which 20% to 25% are seen a single time; around 20% belongs to the top ten. Sequencing was performed on PBMCs or a T cell subset sorted from them (not recorded which). Receptor source: a man between 18 and 29 years old who had mild COVID-19 (a few samples of this study predate the infection). Cell type and time point are not known.

The V gene is TRBV20-1, the J gene TRBJ1-6, with 9 bases matching TRBD1. Unmatched junction bases numbered 8, after V lost 0 bases and J lost 11 bases. The CDR3 extends over 15 amino acids. CDR1 and CDR2 (germline): DFQATT, SNEGSKA (reference sequence). The CDR3 region is CSARDVTGGMAPLHF. In nucleotides, the CDR3 is TGCAGTGCTAGAGATGTAACAGGGGGCATGGCACCCCTCCACTTT.

V is TRBV6-6 and J is TRBJ2-7; 7 bases map to TRBD1. Per germline, CDR1 MNHNY and CDR2 SVGAGI (reference sequence). The ends lost 5 bases at V and 7 bases at J; junction bases unmatched: 2. CDR3 length: 11 residues. CDR3 region: CASSPDREQYF. CDR3 nucleotides: TGTGCCAGCAGTCCGGACAGGGAGCAGTACTTC.

This clonotype was seen a few times. The rearrangement uses TRBV20-1 and TRBJ2-7; D is unclear. This CDR3 is built from 13 residues. The germline V and J ends were trimmed by 3 bases and 1 base, with 10 bases remaining between them. The germline V gene has CDR1 DFQATT and CDR2 SNEGSKA (reference sequence). The CDR3 loop reads CSASRKGSYEQYV. The CDR3 DNA sequence: TGCAGTGCTAGTAGGAAAGGGTCCTACGAGCAGTACGTC.

This clonotype turned up a few times. J is TRBJ2-3 and V is TRBV7-2, with TRBD2 matching 15 bases. The CDR3 runs 16 residues. V dropped 4 bases and J dropped 10; count of bases not matched to a gene: 9. The germline V gene encodes CDR1 SGHTA and CDR2 FQGNSA. Here the CDR3 DNA reads TGTGCCAGCAGCTGGGGACTAGCGGGGGGCTTGGGTCCGCAGTATTTT. Translation: CASSWGLAGGLGPQYF.

CDR3 DNA sequence: TGTGCCAGCAGTTTAGTGGGGGGCGGAACTTTGAACACTGAAGCTTTCTTT. This codes for CASSLVGGGTLNTEAFF. The chain employs TRBV27 and TRBJ1-1; the D gene is possibly TRBD1 (6 bases). Looked up from germline, CDR1 is MNHEY and CDR2 is SMNVEV (reference sequence). The CDR3 is made up of 17 amino acids. Between the trimmed V and J ends, which lost 2 bases and 0 bases, there was a span of 16 bases.

The chain employs TRBV5-1 and TRBJ1-1; D possibly corresponds to TRBD1 (6 bases). The germline gives CDR1 SGHRS, CDR2 YFSETQ. The ends were cut back, 3 bases at V and 9 bases at J, with 15 bases in the middle. This CDR3 is built from 13 residues. Written as DNA, the CDR3 is TGCGCCAGCAGCTCATCAGGGGATTCCCAAGCTTTCTTT. As protein: CASSSSGDSQAFF. Full variable domain (rest looked up from reference TRBV5-1 and TRBJ1-1): KAGVTQTPRYLIKTRGQQVTLSCSPISGHRSVSWYQQTPGQGLQFLFEYFSETQRNKGNFPGRFSGRQFSNSRSEMNVSTLELGDSALYLCASSSSGDSQAFFGQGTRLTVV.

This clonotype was picked up a small number of times. This chain uses TRBV5-1 with TRBJ1-2, with 7 bases aligning to TRBD1. This CDR3 is 14 amino acids long. The ends lost 0 bases at V and 2 bases at J; junction bases unmatched: 1. Looked up from germline, CDR1 is SGHRS and CDR2 is YFSETQ. The CDR3 DNA is TGCGCCAGCAGCTTGGAGGGACAGAACTATGGCTACACCTTC. It specifies CASSLEGQNYGYTF.

There are many counts of this clonotype. This chain links TRBV4-1 with TRBJ2-1, with D perhaps TRBD1 (6 bases). Germline values: CDR1 MGHRA, CDR2 YSYEKL. Trimming took off 0 bases at V and 3 bases at J, with 9 bases between the two ends. The CDR3 has 15 amino acids. This CDR3 is CASSQEGTYYNEQFF. As DNA, the CDR3 is TGCGCCAGCAGCCAAGAAGGGACATACTACAATGAGCAGTTCTTC.

The chain employs TRBV6-2 or TRBV6-3 and TRBJ2-3; 9 bases fit TRBD2. This CDR3 spans 17 amino acids. Germline V gives CDR1 MNHEY, CDR2 SVGEGT. V gave up 2 bases and J gave up 4 bases; unmatched junction bases: 10. The CDR3 loop reads CASSYPVASGAPDTQYF. For the CDR3, the DNA is TGTGCCAGCAGTTACCCAGTCGCTAGCGGGGCTCCAGATACGCAGTATTTT.

The chain carries TRBV20-1 and TRBJ2-1, with D possibly matching TRBD2 (6 bases). Trimming cost V 0 bases and J 7 bases, with 13 bases left between them. CDR3 length: 14 amino acids. Per germline, CDR1 DFQATT and CDR2 SNEGSKA (reference sequence). CDR3 loop: CSARDHRGRNEQFF. The CDR3 coding sequence is TGCAGTGCTAGAGACCACCGGGGGAGGAATGAGCAGTTCTTC.

The chain employs TRBV5-1 and TRBJ2-7; D perhaps matches TRBD1 (6 bases). This CDR3 comprises 12 residues. The germline V and J ends were trimmed by 6 bases and 5 bases, with 12 bases remaining between them. The germline gives CDR1 SGHRS, CDR2 YFSETQ. This CDR3 is CASNGSGDEQYF. In nucleotides, the CDR3 is TGCGCCAGCAATGGATCAGGGGACGAGCAGTACTTC.

This chain uses TRBV10-2 with TRBJ1-5; D is ambiguous. Between the trimmed V and J ends, which lost 3 bases and 0 bases, there was a span of 3 bases. Per the germline V gene, CDR1 is WSHSY and CDR2 is SAAADI. CDR3 length equals 13 residues. The CDR3: CASSDDSNQPQHF. CDR3 DNA sequence: TGCGCCAGCAGTGATGATAGCAATCAGCCCCAGCATTTT.

The rearrangement joins TRBV5-1 to TRBJ1-6; D is unclear. With 4 bases removed from V and 8 bases from J, the gap between germline ends came to 10 bases. Germline values: CDR1 SGHRS, CDR2 YFSETQ. The CDR3 contains 13 residues. CDR3 sequence reads: CASSQNTDSPLHF. CDR3 bases: TGCGCCAGCAGCCAAAATACGGATTCACCCCTCCACTTT.

The rearrangement links TRBV9 to TRBJ2-5, with D possibly matching TRBD1 (6 bases). This CDR3 has 18 residues. Germline V CDR1 and CDR2: SGDLS, YYNGEE. V dropped 3 bases and J dropped 4 bases, with 25 bases sitting between them. The CDR3 loop reads CASSAPLEEQGSRETQYF. The CDR3 DNA reads TGTGCCAGCAGCGCGCCATTGGAGGAACAGGGAAGTCGAGAGACCCAGTACTTC.

The chain has TRBV10-3 and TRBJ2-3; no clear D. The V and J ends lost 7 bases and 5 bases respectively, with 13 bases between them. This CDR3 contains 13 residues. CDR1 is ENHRY and CDR2 is SYGVKD in the germline V gene. Here the CDR3 DNA reads TGTGCCATCAAGGGCACCCAAGGAGATACGCAGTATTTT. Translated: CAIKGTQGDTQYF.

This chain's CDR3 is CASSLSEGVEAFF. In DNA form, the CDR3 reads TGTGCCAGCAGTTTGTCCGAGGGAGTTGAAGCTTTCTTT. V gene TRBV27 combines with J gene TRBJ1-1; D uncertain. Germline V gene sequence: CDR1 MNHEY, CDR2 SMNVEV (reference sequence). Trimming pared 3 bases from V and 7 bases from J, leaving 12 bases between. The CDR3 covers 13 residues.

This rearrangement joins TRBV5-6 to TRBJ1-1, with TRBD1 as a possible D gene (6 bases). Trimming removed 3 bases from V and 0 bases from J, with 12 bases in between. Germline V lookup: CDR1 SGHDT, CDR2 YYEEEE. The CDR3 sequence is 15 residues long. CDR3 loop: CASSSTDRLNTEAFF. CDR3 nucleotide sequence: TGTGCCAGCAGCTCGACGGACAGATTGAACACTGAAGCTTTCTTT.

This clonotype was counted between two and nine times. This chain uses TRBV4-2 with TRBJ2-3; 9 nucleotides line up with TRBD2. The CDR3 is 16 residues long. With V trimmed by 4 bases and J by 2 bases, 7 bases remained unmatched. CDR1 and CDR2 from the germline V gene are LGHNA and YNFKEQ. CDR3 amino acids: CASSPFSGGFTDTQYF. For the CDR3, the DNA is TGTGCCAGCAGCCCCTTTAGCGGGGGTTTCACAGATACGCAGTATTTT.

The table lists this clonotype with a few counts. The chain couples TRBV6-1 to TRBJ2-2; no reliable D call. This CDR3 has 14 residues. The V gene lost 2 bases and the J gene lost 5 bases, with 9 bases spanning the gap. The V gene's germline CDR1 is MNHNS and CDR2 SASEGT. The CDR3 sequence: CASSEIQGTGELFF. Here the CDR3 DNA reads TGTGCCAGCAGTGAAATCCAAGGGACCGGGGAGCTGTTTTTT.

This clonotype appeared many times. The rearrangement uses TRBV12-3 or TRBV12-4 and TRBJ1-6; D uncertain. This CDR3 region has 13 residues. V was cut by 10 bases and J by 4 bases, with 11 bases left in between. CDR3 DNA: TGTGCCACCCGGGAAACTTATAATTCACCCCTCCACTTT. It is translated as CATRETYNSPLHF.

The rearrangement uses TRBV27 and TRBJ2-7, with D unclear. CDR1 MNHEY and CDR2 SMNVEV come from the germline V gene (reference sequence). This CDR3 is built from 14 residues. The V gene lost 7 bases and the J gene lost 6 bases, with 19 bases spanning the gap. The CDR3: CASISGPGSSEQYF. The CDR3 DNA reads as TGTGCCAGCATTTCCGGGCCTGGCTCGTCCGAGCAGTACTTC.

The rearrangement uses TRBV7-2 and TRBJ2-3, with D hard to call. V lost 5 bases, J lost 6 bases, and 9 bases lay in between. CDR1 is SGHTA, CDR2 FQGNSA, per germline. This CDR3 comprises 12 residues. For the CDR3, the DNA is TGTGCCAGCAGCCCCATCTCGGATACGCAGTATTTT. Residues: CASSPISDTQYF.

The chain links TRBV27 to TRBJ1-2, with 7 bases lining up with TRBD1. The CDR3 length is 16 residues. Germline trimming cut 5 bases from V and 8 bases from J; bases unmatched to any gene: 17. Germline V gene data show CDR1 as MNHEY and CDR2 as SMNVEV (reference sequence). The DNA for the CDR3 is TGTGCCAGCAGTAAAAATTACGACAGGGCCCTATACGGCTACACCTTC. This translates into CASSKNYDRALYGYTF.

The chain carries TRBV29-1 and TRBJ1-3; weak D call: TRBD1 (5 bases). Deletions cut 6 bases from V and 1 base from J, with 10 bases between. The CDR3 contains 13 residues. Germline V gene sequence: CDR1 SQVTM, CDR2 ANQGSEA. The CDR3 here is CSVTTGSGNTIYF. The CDR3 DNA reads TGCAGCGTAACCACAGGTTCTGGAAACACCATATATTTT.

This clonotype has more than one count but fewer than ten. This sequence joins TRBV7-9 and TRBJ2-3; D uncertain. Trimming shortened V by 10 bases and J by 6 bases, and 14 bases separated the two germline ends. The CDR3 sequence is 12 residues long. Germline CDR1 is SEHNR and CDR2 is FQNEAQ (reference sequence). As DNA, the CDR3 is TGTGCCATCCCACAACGCAGCGATACGCAGTATTTT. Protein sequence: CAIPQRSDTQYF.

The rearrangement uses TRBV6-6 and TRBJ2-7; either TRBD1 or TRBD2 may supply D (5 bases each). V lost 0 bases, J lost 0 bases, and 9 bases lay in between. The germline gives CDR1 MNHNY, CDR2 SVGAGI (reference sequence). The CDR3 loop spans 15 amino acids. CDR3 residues: CASSYSEGISYEQYF. The CDR3 bases are TGTGCCAGCAGTTACTCAGAGGGGATCTCCTACGAGCAGTACTTC.

The J gene is TRBJ2-7, the V gene TRBV20-1; D may be TRBD1 or TRBD2 (5 bases each). The CDR3 covers 14 residues. The germline V gene has CDR1 DFQATT and CDR2 SNEGSKA (reference sequence). Trimming removed 6 bases from V and 2 bases from J, with 17 bases in between. In DNA, the CDR3 is TGCAGTGCGAGGTTCGGGGCTACTACCTACGAGCAGTACTTC. This gives the protein CSARFGATTYEQYF.

This clonotype was counted a few times. In DNA form, the CDR3 reads TGTGCCAGTAGTATGGGCACCTTGAACACTGAAGCTTTCTTT. It encodes CASSMGTLNTEAFF. V gene TRBV19 combines with J gene TRBJ1-1; D call uncertain. The V gene's germline CDR1 is LNHDA and CDR2 SQIVND (reference sequence). The CDR3 is 14 amino acids. Between the trimmed V and J ends, which lost 3 bases and 0 bases, there was a span of 8 bases.

The rearrangement joins TRBV5-4 to TRBJ2-1; D unresolved. CDR3 length: 11 amino acids. The germline V and J ends were trimmed by 0 bases and 7 bases, with 2 bases remaining between them. Germline-derived CDR1 and CDR2 are SGHNT and YYREEE (reference sequence). CDR3 nucleotide sequence: TGTGCCAGCAGCTTGGAGAATGAGCAGTTCTTC. Its protein product is CASSLENEQFF.

This clonotype was observed at least ten times. This chain connects TRBV7-9 to TRBJ2-3; D may be TRBD2 (6 bases). CDR1 SEHNR and CDR2 FQNEAQ come from the germline V gene (reference sequence). This CDR3 has 18 amino acids. Trimming stripped 1 base from V and 0 bases from J, with 17 bases between. The CDR3 is CASSLGLDWGTSTDTQYF. As DNA, the CDR3 is TGTGCCAGCAGCTTAGGACTAGATTGGGGCACTAGCACAGATACGCAGTATTTT.

The rearrangement uses TRBV5-1 and TRBJ2-5; 7 bases line up with TRBD2. The V and J ends lost 2 bases and 5 bases, in that order; junction bases with no gene match: 12. Germline V gene lookup returns CDR1 SGHRS and CDR2 YFSETQ. This CDR3 is 16 amino acids long. CDR3 DNA: TGCGCCAGCAGCTTTTGGCGGGGGACCTCGGAGGAGACCCAGTACTTC. It yields the protein CASSFWRGTSEETQYF.

The rearrangement joins TRBV24-1 to TRBJ1-3; the match to TRBD1 covers 9 bases. This CDR3 is 17 amino acids long. The ends lost 5 bases at V and 4 bases at J; junction bases unmatched: 11. Per the germline V gene, CDR1 is KGHDR and CDR2 is SFDVKD. The CDR3 sequence: CATSGGPGTGSGNTIYF. Written as DNA, the CDR3 is TGTGCCACCAGTGGTGGTCCCGGGACAGGGTCCGGAAACACCATATATTTT.